These 17 T cell receptor beta chains were all obtained from the same sample, sequenced in a study of blood T cell repertoires in COVID-19. Repertoires were generated with immunoSEQ multiplex PCR, while TCRdb's copy carries only in-frame clones and drops some. This table holds 300,000 to 400,000 clones, about 87% found once. The sample taken for sequencing was peripheral blood. The receptor source for this set is a woman aged 50 to 60 with COVID-19, enrolled during active disease.

The J gene is TRBJ1-1, the V gene TRBV5-1; possible D gene TRBD1, 6 bases. Trimming took off 0 bases at V and 4 bases at J, with 10 bases between the two ends. The CDR3 is 14 residues long. Looked up from germline, CDR1 is SGHRS and CDR2 is YFSETQ. DNA for the CDR3: TGCGCCAGCAGCTTGGTCCAGGGGCCCACTGAAGCTTTCTTT. Translation: CASSLVQGPTEAFF.

CDR3 DNA: TGTGCCACCGGGACAGGGAACACCGGGGAGCTGTTTTTT. Translation gives CATGTGNTGELFF. The chain carries TRBV28 and TRBJ2-2, with 8 bases matching TRBD1. V lost 10 bases and J lost 1; bases outside the gene matches: 2. This CDR3 region has 13 residues. Germline assignment: CDR1 MDHEN and CDR2 SYDVKM.

The genes are TRBV27 and TRBJ2-1; 11 bases fit TRBD2. Germline CDR1 reads MNHEY; CDR2 reads SMNVEV (reference sequence). This CDR3 contains 16 residues. The V gene end was trimmed by 0 bases and the J gene end by 5 bases; junction bases not matched to a gene: 3. The CDR3 DNA follows: TGTGCCAGCAGTTTATCGGAGGGACTAGCGGACAATGAGCAGTTCTTC. This sequence encodes CASSLSEGLADNEQFF.

This sequence joins TRBV14 and TRBJ1-2; 7 bases fit TRBD1. This CDR3 contains 15 residues. Germline V gene lookup returns CDR1 SGHDN and CDR2 FVKESK. Germline trimming cut 3 bases from V and 3 bases from J; bases unmatched to any gene: 7. The CDR3 spells CASSHTTGVYYGYTF. The DNA of the CDR3 is TGTGCCAGCAGCCATACTACAGGGGTTTACTATGGCTACACCTTC.

Turning to this clone: This specimen includes other DNA sequences encoding the same CDR3. This chain uses TRBV18 with TRBJ1-1; the D is unclear. This CDR3 is 13 amino acids long. From germline, CDR1 is KGHSH and CDR2 LQKENI. The ends were cut back, 3 bases at V and 0 bases at J, with 5 bases in the middle. CDR3: CASSPSLNTEAFF. CDR3 nucleotides: TGTGCCAGCTCACCGTCCTTGAACACTGAAGCTTTCTTT.

The chain has TRBV9 and TRBJ2-1; 8 bases are shared with TRBD2. This CDR3 is built from 15 residues. Germline assignment: CDR1 SGDLS and CDR2 YYNGEE. The V gene end was trimmed by 4 bases and the J gene end by 5 bases; junction bases not matched to a gene: 8. The CDR3: CASSLTSGSHNEQFF. In nucleotides, the CDR3 is TGTGCCAGCAGCTTAACGAGCGGGAGTCACAATGAGCAGTTCTTC.

The CDR3: CASSRSGGGVTDTQYF. The CDR3 nucleotides are TGCGCCAGCAGCCGTAGCGGGGGGGGAGTCACAGATACGCAGTATTTT. The rearrangement uses TRBV4-1 and TRBJ2-3, with 11 bases matching TRBD2. Germline V CDR1 and CDR2: MGHRA, YSYEKL. The CDR3 spans 16 residues. Germline trimming cut 4 bases from V and 2 bases from J; bases unmatched to any gene: 5.

V gene TRBV18 combines with J gene TRBJ2-2; TRBD1 matches 7 bases. Germline values: CDR1 KGHSH, CDR2 LQKENI. The V gene end was trimmed by 5 bases and the J gene end by 2 bases; junction bases not matched to a gene: 5. The CDR3 has 15 amino acids. The CDR3 nucleotides read TGTGCCAGCTCAAGTGGGACAGAAAACACCGGGGAGCTGTTTTTT. Amino acids: CASSSGTENTGELFF.

V is TRBV11-2 and J is TRBJ1-1; 9 positions match TRBD1. The germline V gene encodes CDR1 SGHAT and CDR2 FQNNGV. This CDR3 contains 13 residues. V was clipped by 4 bases and J by 6 bases; unmatched bases: 3. CDR3 residues: CASSWGQGAEAFF. DNA for the CDR3: TGTGCCAGCAGCTGGGGACAGGGCGCTGAAGCTTTCTTT.

This chain uses TRBV6-5 with TRBJ2-7, with D possibly matching TRBD2 (5 bases). The V end lost 10 bases, the J end lost 2 bases, and 15 bases lay between the germline ends. This CDR3 has 13 amino acids. CDR1 is MNHEY and CDR2 is SVGAGI in the germline V gene. CDR3 bases: TGTGCCACGCTATCCGCCGGGGCCTACGAGCAGTACTTC. Its translation is CATLSAGAYEQYF.

The V and J genes are TRBV4-1 and TRBJ2-7, with D possibly being TRBD1 (5 bases). The CDR3 totals 14 residues. CDR1 is MGHRA, CDR2 YSYEKL, per germline. Trimming shortened V by 2 bases and J by 0 bases, and 8 bases separated the two germline ends. CDR3: CASSQRGSSYEQYF. In nucleotides, the CDR3 is TGCGCCAGCAGCCAAAGGGGCTCCTCCTACGAGCAGTACTTC.

V gene TRBV6-2 or TRBV6-3 combines with J gene TRBJ2-3; 9 bases map to TRBD2. The CDR3 length is 17 residues. Germline V gives CDR1 MNHEY, CDR2 SVGEGT. The V and J ends lost 2 bases and 5 bases, in that order; junction bases with no gene match: 11. This chain's CDR3 is CASSYEIAGEWIDTQYF. The DNA for the CDR3 is TGTGCCAGCAGTTACGAGATAGCGGGAGAATGGATAGATACGCAGTATTTT.

V usage is TRBV29-1 and J usage is TRBJ1-2, with 7 bases identical to TRBD1. CDR3 length: 14 amino acids. The germline V gene encodes CDR1 SQVTM and CDR2 ANQGSEA. Losses at the gene ends were 7 bases for V and 0 bases for J; bases not matched to a gene: 8. The CDR3 region has the DNA TGCAGCGCCCCGGACAGGAGACCTAACTATGGCTACACCTTC. Protein product: CSAPDRRPNYGYTF.

This chain joins TRBV18 and TRBJ1-1; 7 positions match TRBD1. Per the germline V gene, CDR1 is KGHSH and CDR2 is LQKENI. This CDR3 has 12 amino acids. V shed 5 bases, J shed 8 bases, and the junction held 5 bases outside the gene matches. The CDR3 is CASSLGQREAFF. The CDR3 DNA follows: TGTGCCAGCTCATTGGGACAGCGAGAAGCTTTCTTT.

This sequence joins TRBV11-1 and TRBJ2-7, with a weak D call TRBD1 (5 bases). V was cut by 1 base and J by 4 bases, with 8 bases left in between. Germline V gives CDR1 SGHAT, CDR2 FQDESV (reference sequence). The CDR3 totals 13 residues. The CDR3 spells CASSLGQRYEQYF. The CDR3 coding sequence is TGTGCCAGCAGCTTAGGACAGCGTTACGAGCAGTACTTC.

This chain links TRBV4-1 with TRBJ2-2; D is unclear. This CDR3 has 11 amino acids. Germline values: CDR1 MGHRA, CDR2 YSYEKL. The V and J ends lost 5 bases and 7 bases respectively, with 5 bases between them. The CDR3 region is CASSDFGELFF. CDR3 sequence (DNA): TGCGCCAGCAGCGACTTCGGGGAGCTGTTTTTT.

The count of this clone is one. V is TRBV18 and J is TRBJ2-2, with 12 nucleotides matching TRBD2. The junction had 8 bases not matched to a gene; V was cut back by 6 bases and J by 6 bases. The germline V gene encodes CDR1 KGHSH and CDR2 LQKENI. The CDR3 is 16 amino acids. For the CDR3, the DNA is TGTGCCAGCTCTCCAGGACTAGCGGGAATGGCCGGGGAGCTGTTTTTT. As protein: CASSPGLAGMAGELFF.